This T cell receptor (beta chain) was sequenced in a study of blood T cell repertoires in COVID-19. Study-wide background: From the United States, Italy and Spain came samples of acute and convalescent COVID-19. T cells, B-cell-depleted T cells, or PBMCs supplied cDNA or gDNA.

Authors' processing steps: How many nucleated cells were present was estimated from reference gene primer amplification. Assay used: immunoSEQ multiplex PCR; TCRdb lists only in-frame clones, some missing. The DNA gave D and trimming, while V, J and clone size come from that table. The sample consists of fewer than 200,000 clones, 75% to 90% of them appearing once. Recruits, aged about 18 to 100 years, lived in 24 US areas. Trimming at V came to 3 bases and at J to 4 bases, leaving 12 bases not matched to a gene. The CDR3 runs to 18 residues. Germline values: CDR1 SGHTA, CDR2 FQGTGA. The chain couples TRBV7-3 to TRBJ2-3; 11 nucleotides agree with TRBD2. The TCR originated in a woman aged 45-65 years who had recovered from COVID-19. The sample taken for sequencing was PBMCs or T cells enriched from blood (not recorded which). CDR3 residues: CASSLVAGGTAKPDTQYF. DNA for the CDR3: TGTGCCAGCAGCTTGGTAGCGGGGGGGACCGCAAAACCAGATACGCAGTATTTT.